The rows below give T cell receptor beta chains drawn from one sample of a study of blood T cell repertoires in COVID-19. The assay was immunoSEQ multiplex PCR, and TCRdb's table has in-frame clones only and misses some. In the table there are fewer than 250,000 clones, about 89% of which are singletons. Specimen: peripheral blood. All receptors derive from a woman aged 40 to 50 with acute or convalescent COVID-19. Each CDR3 is given with its conserved first and last residue. The D gene is left open where the match is weak. A clone size is listed for some rows: how often the clone was seen (once, few, many), or a class if it is expanded.

D gene	clone size	V gene	J gene	CDR3 protein	CDR3 DNA
.	.	TRBV24-1	TRBJ1-1	CATSDSRGPNTEAFF	TGTGCCACCAGTGATTCTCGAGGTCCGAACACTGAAGCTTTCTTT
TRBD1	.	TRBV3-1/TRBV3-2	TRBJ1-6	CASSPTGGSSYNSPLHF	TGTGCCAGCAGCCCAACAGGGGGGAGCTCCTATAATTCACCCCTCCACTTT
.	.	TRBV29-1	TRBJ1-1	CSSMTGPLNTEAFF	TGCAGCTCCATGACAGGACCCCTGAACACTGAAGCTTTCTTT
.	.	TRBV24-1	TRBJ2-1	CATSRGYEQFF	TGTGCCACCAGTCGAGGGTATGAGCAGTTCTTC
TRBD1	.	TRBV5-1	TRBJ1-2	CASSLQGESNYGYTF	TGCGCCAGCAGCTTGCAGGGGGAATCTAACTATGGCTACACCTTC
.	.	TRBV5-6	TRBJ1-2	CASSLGQRYGYTF	TGTGCCAGCAGCTTGGGACAGAGATATGGCTACACCTTC
.	.	TRBV11-2	TRBJ2-5	CASRTTGGRNQETQYF	TGTGCCAGCAGGACAACCGGGGGGCGGAACCAAGAGACCCAGTACTTC
.	.	TRBV12-5	TRBJ1-2	CASGLVSLVYGYTF	TGTGCTAGTGGTTTGGTCTCTCTCGTATATGGCTACACCTTC
.	.	TRBV19	TRBJ1-5	CASTRRGHTSNQPQHF	TGTGCCAGTACCCGGCGGGGCCATACAAGCAATCAGCCCCAGCATTTT
.	.	TRBV10-3	TRBJ2-5	CATEDKQATQYF	TGTGCCACCGAAGACAAGCAGGCGACCCAGTACTTC
.	.	TRBV19	TRBJ1-2	CASSIMFQRHGYTF	TGTGCCAGTAGTATAATGTTTCAGAGACACGGCTACACCTTC
TRBD1	.	TRBV7-2	TRBJ1-5	CASSLVGTGVNQPQHF	TGTGCCAGCAGCTTAGTCGGGACAGGGGTAAATCAGCCCCAGCATTTT
TRBD1	once	TRBV10-3	TRBJ1-1	CASWTGGTEAFF	TGTGCCTCTTGGACAGGGGGCACTGAAGCTTTCTTT
TRBD1	.	TRBV15	TRBJ2-1	CATSRGGQGNEQFF	TGTGCCACCAGCAGGGGCGGACAGGGGAATGAGCAGTTCTTC
TRBD1	.	TRBV3-1/TRBV3-2	TRBJ1-3	CASSQDGIQGAGNTIYF	TGTGCCAGCAGCCAAGATGGAATACAGGGGGCGGGAAACACCATATATTTT
.	.	TRBV6-1	TRBJ2-2	CASSDPTQNTNTGELFF	TGTGCCAGCAGTGATCCCACACAGAATACGAACACCGGGGAGCTGTTTTTT
TRBD1	.	TRBV20-1	TRBJ1-4	CSAKTGSELFF	TGCAGTGCAAAGACAGGGTCTGAACTGTTTTTT
.	.	TRBV6-5	TRBJ1-2	CASSYSELGQYGYTF	TGTGCCAGCAGTTACTCTGAACTTGGGCAATATGGCTACACCTTC
TRBD2	.	TRBV5-1	TRBJ2-5	CASSVGSGGTQETQYF	TGCGCCAGCAGCGTAGGTAGCGGGGGGACCCAAGAGACCCAGTACTTC
.	.	TRBV7-6	TRBJ2-1	CASSPGGASYNEQFF	TGTGCCAGCAGCCCTGGCGGAGCGTCCTACAATGAGCAGTTCTTC
TRBD1	.	TRBV9	TRBJ2-3	CASSAGTVTDTQYF	TGTGCCAGCAGCGCCGGGACAGTCACAGATACGCAGTATTTT
.	.	TRBV30	TRBJ1-1	CAWSDRQRYNTEAFF	TGTGCCTGGAGTGATAGACAGCGCTATAACACTGAAGCTTTCTTT
TRBD1	.	TRBV18	TRBJ1-4	CASCGQGAGRTNEKLFF	TGTGCCAGCTGTGGACAGGGGGCTGGTCGGACTAATGAAAAACTGTTTTTT
TRBD2	.	TRBV5-1	TRBJ2-3	CASSPSVSGAGTDTQYF	TGCGCCAGCAGCCCCTCAGTGAGCGGGGCCGGCACAGATACGCAGTATTTT
.	many	TRBV19	TRBJ1-6	CASSISAGESPLHF	TGTGCCAGTAGTATCTCGGCAGGGGAGTCACCCCTCCACTTT
TRBD1	once	TRBV27	TRBJ2-2	CASRLGQGMSGELFF	TGTGCCAGCAGACTAGGACAGGGTATGTCCGGGGAGCTGTTTTTT
.	.	TRBV5-1	TRBJ2-5	CASSFGGYQETQYF	TGCGCCAGCAGCTTTGGGGGGTACCAAGAGACCCAGTACTTC
TRBD1	once	TRBV6-1	TRBJ1-6	CASSVTFRDREKNSPLHF	TGTGCCAGCAGTGTAACTTTCCGGGACAGAGAAAAGAATTCACCCCTCCACTTT
.	.	TRBV6-2/TRBV6-3	TRBJ1-4	CASSSSSRDMDEKLFF	TGTGCCAGCAGTTCGAGCTCCCGGGACATGGATGAAAAACTGTTTTTT
.	.	TRBV11-2	TRBJ2-3	CASTPLSNGDTQYF	TGTGCCAGCACCCCCTTGAGTAATGGAGATACGCAGTATTTT
TRBD1	.	TRBV9	TRBJ1-2	CASSLGQATNYGYTF	TGTGCCAGCAGCTTAGGACAGGCCACTAACTATGGCTACACCTTC
TRBD1	.	TRBV7-2	TRBJ1-5	CASSSTGGNQPQHF	TGTGCCAGCAGCTCCACAGGGGGGAATCAGCCCCAGCATTTT
.	.	TRBV25-1	TRBJ2-3	CASSESEQGRTQYF	TGTGCCAGCAGTGAATCTGAACAGGGAAGAACGCAGTATTTT
TRBD1	few	TRBV4-2	TRBJ1-2	CASSQAEGAERGYTF	TGTGCCAGCAGCCAAGCTGAGGGGGCGGAGAGGGGCTACACCTTC
TRBD1	.	TRBV5-1	TRBJ2-2	CASREGAPNTGELFF	TGCGCCAGCAGAGAGGGGGCACCGAACACCGGGGAGCTGTTTTTT
TRBD1	.	TRBV5-8	TRBJ1-4	CASSPRTGRIEKLFF	TGTGCCAGCAGCCCCCGGACAGGGCGAATCGAAAAACTGTTTTTT
TRBD2	.	TRBV19	TRBJ2-5	CASSIGPSGGYQETQYF	TGTGCCAGTAGTATAGGGCCTAGCGGGGGCTACCAAGAGACCCAGTACTTC
.	.	TRBV5-1	TRBJ2-1	CASSSVYNSYNEQFF	TGCGCCAGCAGCTCCGTGTACAACTCCTACAATGAGCAGTTCTTC
.	.	TRBV29-1	TRBJ1-1	CSVRGRDVGTEAFF	TGCAGCGTCAGAGGGAGGGACGTAGGCACTGAAGCTTTCTTT
.	.	TRBV6-1	TRBJ1-5	CASSETPRSNQPQHF	TGTGCCAGCAGTGAGACCCCGCGGAGTAATCAGCCCCAGCATTTT
.	.	TRBV4-1	TRBJ1-1	CASSQDSRRDRTEAFF	TGCGCCAGCAGCCAAGATAGTCGGAGGGATCGCACTGAAGCTTTCTTT